The source of this T cell receptor (beta chain) is a study of human CD8 memory T cell subsets. Overall study results and limits: Whereas effector memory cells differed, stem-like memory and precursor exhausted T cells had comparably high diversity. In terms of chain coverage, this study sequenced T cell receptor beta chains exclusively.

This clonotype ranks as medium-sized in terms of frequency. No antigen is known for it. The authors made TCR beta libraries using UMI-labeled 5' RACE. TCRdb reprocessed the 5' RACE reads and keeps a single row for each CDR3 protein, giving no DNA. This table lists about 9,300 distinct CDR3 sequences. This CDR3 has 14 residues. Germline lookup yields CDR1 SQVTM and CDR2 ANQGSEA. Specimen: CD8+ T cells from PBMCs. The J gene is TRBJ1-3, the V gene TRBV29-1. The TCR sequence derives from a human donor in good health. The CDR3 here is CSVDGPNSGNTIYF.